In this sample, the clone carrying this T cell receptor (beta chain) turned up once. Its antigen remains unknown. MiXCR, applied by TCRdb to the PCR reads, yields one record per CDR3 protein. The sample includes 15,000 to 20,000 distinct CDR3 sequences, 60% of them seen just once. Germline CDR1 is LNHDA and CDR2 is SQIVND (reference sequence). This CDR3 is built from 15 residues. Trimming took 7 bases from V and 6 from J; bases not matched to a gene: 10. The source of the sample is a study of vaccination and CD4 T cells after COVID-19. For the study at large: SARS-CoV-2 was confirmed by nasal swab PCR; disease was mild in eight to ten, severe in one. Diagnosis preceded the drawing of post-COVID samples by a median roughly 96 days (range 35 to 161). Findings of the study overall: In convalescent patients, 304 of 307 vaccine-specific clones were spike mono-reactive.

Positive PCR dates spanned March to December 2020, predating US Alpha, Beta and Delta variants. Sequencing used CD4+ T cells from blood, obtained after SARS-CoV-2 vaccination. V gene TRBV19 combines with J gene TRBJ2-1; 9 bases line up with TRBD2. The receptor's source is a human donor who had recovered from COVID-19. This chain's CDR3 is CASTLAGKARNEQFF. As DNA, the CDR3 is TGTGCCAGTACCCTAGCGGGGAAGGCCCGCAATGAGCAGTTCTTC.